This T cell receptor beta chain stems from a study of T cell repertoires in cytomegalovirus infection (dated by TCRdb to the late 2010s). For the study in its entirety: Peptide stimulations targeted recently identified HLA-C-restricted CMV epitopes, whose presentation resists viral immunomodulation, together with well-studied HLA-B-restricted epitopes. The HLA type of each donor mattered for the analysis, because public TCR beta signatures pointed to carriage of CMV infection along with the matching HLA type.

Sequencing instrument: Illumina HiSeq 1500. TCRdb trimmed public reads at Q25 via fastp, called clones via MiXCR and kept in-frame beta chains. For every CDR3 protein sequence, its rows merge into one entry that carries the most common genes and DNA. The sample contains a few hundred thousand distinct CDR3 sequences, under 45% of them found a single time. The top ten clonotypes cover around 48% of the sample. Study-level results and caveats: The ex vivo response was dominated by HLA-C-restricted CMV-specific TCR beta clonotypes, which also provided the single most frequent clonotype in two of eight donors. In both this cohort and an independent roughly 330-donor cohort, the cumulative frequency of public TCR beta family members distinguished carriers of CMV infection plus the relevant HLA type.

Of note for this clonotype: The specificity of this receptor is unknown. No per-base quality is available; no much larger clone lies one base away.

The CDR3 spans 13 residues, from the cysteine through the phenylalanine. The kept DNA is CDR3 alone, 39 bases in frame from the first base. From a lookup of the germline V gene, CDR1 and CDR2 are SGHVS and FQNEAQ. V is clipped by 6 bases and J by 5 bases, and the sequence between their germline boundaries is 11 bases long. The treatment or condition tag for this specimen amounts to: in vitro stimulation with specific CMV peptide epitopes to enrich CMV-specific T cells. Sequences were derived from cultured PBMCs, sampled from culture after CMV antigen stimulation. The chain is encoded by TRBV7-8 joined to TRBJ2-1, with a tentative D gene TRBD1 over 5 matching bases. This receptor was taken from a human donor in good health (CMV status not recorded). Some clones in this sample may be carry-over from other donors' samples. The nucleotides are TGTGCCAGCAGTCCGACCAGGGACAATGAGCAGTTCTTC. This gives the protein CASSPTRDNEQFF.